This T cell receptor beta chain was identified in a study of blood T cell repertoires in COVID-19. For the study at large: Samples taken during acute and convalescent COVID-19 were collected in the United States, Italy and Spain. PBMCs, B-cell-depleted T cells, or T cells provided the cDNA or gDNA that made up the material.

Germline CDR1 and CDR2: SSHAT and FNYEAQ (reference sequence). This CDR3 contains 15 residues. In the authors' workflow: Nucleated cell counts were estimated from reference gene primer amplification. The table came from immunoSEQ multiplex PCR; TCRdb's copy has only in-frame clones and leaves some out. V, J and clone size are taken as reported in that table, and D and trimming were inferred from the DNA itself. The sample holds around 93,000 clones, approximately 77% seen once. The V and J genes are TRBV7-7 and TRBJ2-4; TRBD2 matches at 9 bases. Sequencing used peripheral blood. The receptor comes from a woman at least 80 years old with acute or convalescent COVID-19. The CDR3 DNA is TGTGCACCGACTGGGCTAGCGGGACCTAAAAACATTCAGTACTTC. Protein product: CAPTGLAGPKNIQYF.